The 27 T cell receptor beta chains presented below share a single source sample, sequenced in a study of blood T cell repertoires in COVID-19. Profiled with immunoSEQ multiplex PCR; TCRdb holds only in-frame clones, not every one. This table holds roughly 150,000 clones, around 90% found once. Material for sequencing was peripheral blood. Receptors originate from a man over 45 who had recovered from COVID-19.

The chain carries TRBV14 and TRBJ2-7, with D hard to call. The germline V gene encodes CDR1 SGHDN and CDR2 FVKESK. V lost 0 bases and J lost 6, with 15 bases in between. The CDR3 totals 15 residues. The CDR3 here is CASSQEAGHLGEQYF. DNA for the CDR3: TGTGCCAGCAGCCAAGAGGCAGGCCATCTGGGCGAGCAGTACTTC. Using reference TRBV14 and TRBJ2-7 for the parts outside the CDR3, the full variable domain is EAGVTQFPSHSVIEKGQTVTLRCDPISGHDNLYWYRRVMGKEIKFLLHFVKESKQDESGMPNNRFLAERTGGTYSTLKVQPAELEDSGVYFCASSQEAGHLGEQYFGPGTRLTVT.

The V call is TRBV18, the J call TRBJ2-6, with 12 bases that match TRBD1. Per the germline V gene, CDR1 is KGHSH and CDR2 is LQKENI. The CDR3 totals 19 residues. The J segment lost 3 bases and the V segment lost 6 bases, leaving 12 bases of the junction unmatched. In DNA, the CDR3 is TGTGCCAGCTCGACAATAACCGGGACAGGGGGCTATGGGGCCAACGTCCTGACTTTC. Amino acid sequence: CASSTITGTGGYGANVLTF.

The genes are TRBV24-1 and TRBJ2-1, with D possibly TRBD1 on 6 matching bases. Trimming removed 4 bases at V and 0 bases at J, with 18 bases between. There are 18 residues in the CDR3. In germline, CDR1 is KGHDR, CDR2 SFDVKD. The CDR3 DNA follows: TGTGCCACCAGTGACCCAAGCCCCCAGGGGCCCTCCTACAATGAGCAGTTCTTC. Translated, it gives CATSDPSPQGPSYNEQFF.

CDR3 in amino acids: CASSPTTESGYTF. The CDR3 DNA sequence: TGTGCCAGCTCACCAACGACGGAGTCTGGCTACACCTTC. The rearrangement joins TRBV18 to TRBJ1-2; D uncertain. CDR1 is KGHSH and CDR2 is LQKENI in the germline V gene. The CDR3 is 13 amino acids. Trimming removed 2 bases from V and 7 bases from J, with 11 bases in between.

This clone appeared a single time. The CDR3 reads CASRRGSYNSPLHF. CDR3 nucleotides: TGTGCCAGCAGACGCGGCTCCTATAATTCACCCCTCCACTTT. The V call is TRBV28, the J call TRBJ1-6, with D unclear. The CDR3 consists of 14 residues. Germline V gene lookup returns CDR1 MDHEN and CDR2 SYDVKM. V lost 6 bases and J lost 0, with 6 bases in between.

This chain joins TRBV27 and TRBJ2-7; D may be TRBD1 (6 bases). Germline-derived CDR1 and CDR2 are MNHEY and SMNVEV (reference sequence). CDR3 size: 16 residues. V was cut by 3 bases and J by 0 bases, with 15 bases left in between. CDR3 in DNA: TGTGCCAGCAGTTTCTTGACAGGCCGGGGCTCCTACGAGCAGTACTTC. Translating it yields CASSFLTGRGSYEQYF.

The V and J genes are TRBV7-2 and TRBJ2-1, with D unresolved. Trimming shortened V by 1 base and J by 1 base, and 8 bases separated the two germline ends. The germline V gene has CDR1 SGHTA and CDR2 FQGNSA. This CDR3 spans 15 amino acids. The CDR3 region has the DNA TGTGCCAGCAGCTTAGACTCATCTTCCTACAATGAGCAGTTCTTC. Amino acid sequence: CASSLDSSSYNEQFF. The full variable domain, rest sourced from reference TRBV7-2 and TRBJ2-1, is GAGVSQSPSNKVTEKGKDVELRCDPISGHTALYWYRQSLGQGLEFLIYFQGNSAPDKSGLPSDRFSAERTGGSVSTLTIQRTQQEDSAVYLCASSLDSSSYNEQFFGPGTRLTVL.

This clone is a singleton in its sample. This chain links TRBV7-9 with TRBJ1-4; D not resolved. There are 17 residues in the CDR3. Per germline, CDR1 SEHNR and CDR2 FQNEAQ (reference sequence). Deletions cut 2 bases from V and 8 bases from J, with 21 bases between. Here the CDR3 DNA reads TGTGCCAGCAGCTTATCCCGGGATCCGTTATGGAACGAAAAACTGTTTTTT. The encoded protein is CASSLSRDPLWNEKLFF.

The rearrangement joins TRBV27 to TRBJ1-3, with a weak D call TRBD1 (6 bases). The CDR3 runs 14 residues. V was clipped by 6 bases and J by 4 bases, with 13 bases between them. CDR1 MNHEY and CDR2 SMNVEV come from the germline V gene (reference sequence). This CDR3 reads CASRPTGYGNTIYF. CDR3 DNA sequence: TGTGCCAGCAGGCCAACAGGGTACGGAAACACCATATATTTT.

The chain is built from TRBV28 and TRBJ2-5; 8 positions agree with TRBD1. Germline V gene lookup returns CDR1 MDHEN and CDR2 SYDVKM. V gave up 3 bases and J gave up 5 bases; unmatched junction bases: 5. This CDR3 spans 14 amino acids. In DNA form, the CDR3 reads TGTGCCAGCAGTTTCCGACAGGGGCCGGAGACCCAGTACTTC. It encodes CASSFRQGPETQYF.

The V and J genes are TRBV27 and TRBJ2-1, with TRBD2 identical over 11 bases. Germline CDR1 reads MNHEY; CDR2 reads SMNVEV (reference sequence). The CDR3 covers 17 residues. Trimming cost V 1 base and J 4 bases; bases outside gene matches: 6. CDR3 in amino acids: CASSLWLAGGPYNEQFF. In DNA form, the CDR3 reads TGTGCCAGCAGTTTATGGCTAGCGGGAGGACCGTACAATGAGCAGTTCTTC.

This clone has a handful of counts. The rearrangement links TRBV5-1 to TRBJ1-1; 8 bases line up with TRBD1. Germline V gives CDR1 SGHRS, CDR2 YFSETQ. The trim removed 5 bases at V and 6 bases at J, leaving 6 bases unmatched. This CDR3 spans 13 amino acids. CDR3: CASREPQGAEAFF. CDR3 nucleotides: TGCGCCAGCAGGGAGCCACAGGGGGCTGAAGCTTTCTTT.

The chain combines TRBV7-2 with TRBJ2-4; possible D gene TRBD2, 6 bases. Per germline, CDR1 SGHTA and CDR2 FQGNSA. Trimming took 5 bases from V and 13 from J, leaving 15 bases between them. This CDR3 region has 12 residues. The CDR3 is CASSPAGTPQYF. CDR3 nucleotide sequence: TGTGCCAGCAGCCCCGCCGGGACTCCGCAGTACTTC.

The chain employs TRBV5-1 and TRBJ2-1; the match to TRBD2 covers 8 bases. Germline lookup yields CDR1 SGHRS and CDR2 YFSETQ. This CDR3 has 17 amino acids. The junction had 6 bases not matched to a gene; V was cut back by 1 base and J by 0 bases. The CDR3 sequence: CASSLQDSGDSYNEQFF. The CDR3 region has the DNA TGCGCCAGCAGCTTGCAAGATAGCGGGGACTCCTACAATGAGCAGTTCTTC.

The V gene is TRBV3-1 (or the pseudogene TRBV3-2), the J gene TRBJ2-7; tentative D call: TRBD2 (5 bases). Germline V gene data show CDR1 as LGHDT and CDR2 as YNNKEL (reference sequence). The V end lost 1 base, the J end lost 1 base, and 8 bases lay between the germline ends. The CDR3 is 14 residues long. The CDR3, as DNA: TGTGCCAGCAGCCAAGGGAGGATTTCCTACGAGCAGTACTTC. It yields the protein CASSQGRISYEQYF.

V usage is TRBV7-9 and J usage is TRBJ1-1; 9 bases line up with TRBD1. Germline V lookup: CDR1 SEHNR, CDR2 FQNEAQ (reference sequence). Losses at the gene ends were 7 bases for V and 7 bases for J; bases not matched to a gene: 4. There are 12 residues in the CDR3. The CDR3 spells CASNRGLSEAFF. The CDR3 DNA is TGTGCCAGCAACAGGGGGCTTAGTGAAGCTTTCTTT.

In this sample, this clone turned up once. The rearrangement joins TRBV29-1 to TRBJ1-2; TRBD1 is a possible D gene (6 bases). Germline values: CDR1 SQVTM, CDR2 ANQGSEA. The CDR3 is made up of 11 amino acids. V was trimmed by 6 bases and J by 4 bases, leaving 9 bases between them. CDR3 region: CSVTGGYGYTF. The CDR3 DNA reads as TGCAGCGTGACAGGTGGCTATGGCTACACCTTC. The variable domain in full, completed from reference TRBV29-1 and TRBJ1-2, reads SAVISQKPSRDICQRGTSLTIQCQVDSQVTMMFWYRQQPGQSLTLIATANQGSEATYESGFVIDKFPISRPNLTFSTLTVSNMSPEDSSIYLCSVTGGYGYTFGSGTRLTVV.

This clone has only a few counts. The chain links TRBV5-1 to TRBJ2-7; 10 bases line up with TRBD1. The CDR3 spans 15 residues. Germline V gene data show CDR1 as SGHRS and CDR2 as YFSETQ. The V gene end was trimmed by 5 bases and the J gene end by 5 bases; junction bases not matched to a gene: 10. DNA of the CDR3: TGCGCCAGCAGAGGACTAGGACAGGGGGTCCACGAGCAGTACTTC. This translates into CASRGLGQGVHEQYF.

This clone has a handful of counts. The CDR3 DNA follows: TGTGCCAGTAAGGGACTAGCGGCAGTGGCCGGGGAGCTGTTTTTT. Translating gives CASKGLAAVAGELFF. V and J are TRBV19 and TRBJ2-2; 11 nucleotides line up with TRBD2. Germline CDR1 and CDR2: LNHDA and SQIVND (reference sequence). The CDR3 sequence is 15 residues long. The V segment lost 7 bases and the J segment 6 bases; nucleotides outside the gene matches: 7. The full variable domain, in which reference TRBV19 and TRBJ2-2 provide the parts outside the CDR3, is DGGITQSPKYLFRKEGQNVTLSCEQNLNHDAMYWYRQDPGQGLRLIYYSQIVNDFQKGDIAEGYSVSREKKESFPLTVTSAQKNPTAFYLCASKGLAAVAGELFFGEGSRLTVL.

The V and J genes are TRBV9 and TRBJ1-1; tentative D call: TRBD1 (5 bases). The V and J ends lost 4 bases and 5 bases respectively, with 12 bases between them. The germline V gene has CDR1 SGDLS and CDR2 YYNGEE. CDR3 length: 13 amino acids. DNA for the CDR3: TGTGCCAGCAGCTGGGGCATTGAAACTGAAGCTTTCTTT. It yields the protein CASSWGIETEAFF.

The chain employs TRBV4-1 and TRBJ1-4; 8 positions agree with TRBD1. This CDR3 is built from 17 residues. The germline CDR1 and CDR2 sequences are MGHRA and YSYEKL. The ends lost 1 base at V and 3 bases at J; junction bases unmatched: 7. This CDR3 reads CASSQGAQGAANEKLFF. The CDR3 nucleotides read TGCGCCAGCAGCCAAGGGGCTCAGGGGGCAGCTAATGAAAAACTGTTTTTT.

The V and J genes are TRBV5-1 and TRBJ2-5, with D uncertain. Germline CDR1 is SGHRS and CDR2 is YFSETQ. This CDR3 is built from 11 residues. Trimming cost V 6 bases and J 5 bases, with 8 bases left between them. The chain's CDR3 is CASTESETQYF. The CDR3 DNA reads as TGCGCCAGCACTGAGTCCGAGACCCAGTACTTC.

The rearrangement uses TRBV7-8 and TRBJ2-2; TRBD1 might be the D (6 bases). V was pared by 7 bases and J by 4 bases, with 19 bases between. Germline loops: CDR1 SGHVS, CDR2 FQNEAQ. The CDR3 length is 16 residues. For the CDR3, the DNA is TGTGCCAGCAACGCCGTAGGACAGACTATCACCGGGGAGCTGTTTTTT. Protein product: CASNAVGQTITGELFF.

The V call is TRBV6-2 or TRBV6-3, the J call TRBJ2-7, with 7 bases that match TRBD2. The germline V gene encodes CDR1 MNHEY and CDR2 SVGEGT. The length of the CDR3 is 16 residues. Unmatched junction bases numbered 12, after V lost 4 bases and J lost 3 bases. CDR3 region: CASSSSWEGRNYEQYF. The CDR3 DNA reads TGTGCCAGCAGTTCCTCTTGGGAGGGGAGGAACTACGAGCAGTACTTC.

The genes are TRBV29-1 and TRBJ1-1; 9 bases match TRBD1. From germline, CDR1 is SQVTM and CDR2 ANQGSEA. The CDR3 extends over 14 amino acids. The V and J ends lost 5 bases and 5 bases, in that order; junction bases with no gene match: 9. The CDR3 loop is CSVLSMTGGTEAFF. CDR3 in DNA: TGCAGCGTTTTATCGATGACAGGGGGGACTGAAGCTTTCTTT.

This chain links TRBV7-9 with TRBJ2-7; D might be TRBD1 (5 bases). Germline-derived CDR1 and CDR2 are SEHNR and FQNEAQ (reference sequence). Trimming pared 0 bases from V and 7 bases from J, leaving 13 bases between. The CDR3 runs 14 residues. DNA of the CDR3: TGTGCCAGCAGCTTAGCGCAGGGCTTCAAAGAGCAGTACTTC. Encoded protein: CASSLAQGFKEQYF.

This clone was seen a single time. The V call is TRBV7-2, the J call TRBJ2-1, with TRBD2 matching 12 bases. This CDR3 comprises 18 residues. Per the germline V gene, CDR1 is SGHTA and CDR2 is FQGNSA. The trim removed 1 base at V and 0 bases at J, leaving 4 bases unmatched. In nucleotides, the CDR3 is TGTGCCAGCAGCTTAGAGGCTAGCGGGGGGGCCTCCTACAATGAGCAGTTCTTC. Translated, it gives CASSLEASGGASYNEQFF.